These T cell receptor beta chains were read from a single sample in a study of blood T cell repertoires in COVID-19. Repertoires were generated with immunoSEQ multiplex PCR, while TCRdb's copy carries only in-frame clones and drops some. Of about 38,000 clones listed, 84% are singletons. Input material: peripheral blood. These receptors were taken from a man aged 55 to 70 with COVID-19, enrolled during active disease. The CDR3 runs from the conserved cysteine through the conserved F or W. The order of the fields is clone size, J gene, V gene, D gene, CDR3 DNA, CDR3 protein. A D gene is named only where the DNA matches it firmly. The listing skips clone size in some rows; elsewhere it reads once, few, many or a size class.

>once|TRBJ2-5|TRBV5-1|.
TGCGCCAGCAGCTTGGACGGGGTCATGGCCCAGTACTTC
CASSLDGVMAQYF
>.|TRBJ2-1|TRBV7-2|TRBD2
TGTGCCAGCAGCCCACGGGAGGGCGCCTACAATGAGCAGTTCTTC
CASSPREGAYNEQFF
>.|TRBJ1-1|TRBV29-1|.
TGCAGCGTTGAAGGGTTTCTAGACACTGAAGCTTTCTTT
CSVEGFLDTEAFF
>.|TRBJ1-1|TRBV23-1|TRBD1
TGCGCCAGCAGTCAATCGCTTGAGGGGGCTGGCACTGAAGCCTTCTTT
CASSQSLEGAGTEAFF
>.|TRBJ2-7|TRBV6-5|TRBD1
TGTGCCAGCAGACTCGGACAGGGGAACTACGAGCAGTACTTC
CASRLGQGNYEQYF
>few|TRBJ2-7|TRBV7-6|.
TGTGCCAGCAGCTTAGATCGGGGTGCTTCCTACGAGCAGTACTTC
CASSLDRGASYEQYF
>once|TRBJ2-5|TRBV2|.
TGTGCCAGCACCCGAGACTCTTCCCCAGAGACCCAGTACTTC
CASTRDSSPETQYF
>.|TRBJ2-3|TRBV29-1|.
TGCAGCGTTGTTTGGTTGGAGGGCGTAGATACGCAGTATTTT
CSVVWLEGVDTQYF
>.|TRBJ2-2|TRBV19|.
TGTGCCAGTAGTCCAATCCACCAGGGAAGAGACACCGGGGAGCTGTTTTTT
CASSPIHQGRDTGELFF
>.|TRBJ2-1|TRBV5-1|TRBD1
TGCGCCAGCAGCTGGACCTCACAGGGGAATGAGCAGTTCTTC
CASSWTSQGNEQFF